What follows are 7 T cell receptor beta chains derived from one specimen sequenced in a study of OX40 agonist ivuxolimab in advanced cancers. The repertoire was sequenced with immunoSEQ multiplex PCR; TCRdb's copy has only in-frame clones and lacks some. Of 45,000 or so clones in the sample, less than 85% were seen once. The sample in question was CD4+ or CD8+ T cells sorted from blood, obtained in a trial of the OX40 agonist ivuxolimab. These receptors were taken from an adult with an advanced solid tumor such as melanoma, head and neck, liver or kidney cancer.

V gene TRBV7-3 combines with J gene TRBJ2-3, with D unresolved. Germline-derived CDR1 and CDR2 are SGHTA and FQGTGA. The CDR3 is 13 residues long. Between the trimmed V and J ends, which lost 3 bases and 3 bases, there was a span of 7 bases. The CDR3 reads CASSLDGTDTQYF. In nucleotides, the CDR3 is TGTGCCAGCAGCTTGGATGGGACAGATACGCAGTATTTT.

CDR3 region: CASSHRPPGADYGYTF. The CDR3 DNA reads as TGTGCCAGCAGCCACCGACCGCCGGGGGCAGACTATGGCTACACCTTC. The genes are TRBV7-8 and TRBJ1-2; D is possibly TRBD1 (6 bases). The V end was cut by 5 bases, the J end by 3 bases, with 19 bases between. CDR1 and CDR2 from the germline V gene are SGHVS and FQNEAQ. There are 16 residues in the CDR3.

This chain uses TRBV27 with TRBJ1-2; 9 bases match TRBD1. V gave up 5 bases and J gave up 7 bases; unmatched junction bases: 8. CDR1 MNHEY and CDR2 SMNVEV come from the germline V gene (reference sequence). The CDR3 totals 14 residues. The CDR3 is CASSTRTGASGYTF. Written as DNA, the CDR3 is TGTGCCAGCAGTACTAGGACAGGGGCTAGTGGCTACACCTTC.

The rearrangement joins TRBV9 to TRBJ1-3; a possible D gene is TRBD1 (5 bases). V lost 3 bases to trimming and J lost 0 bases, with 16 bases between them. There are 17 residues in the CDR3. Per germline, CDR1 SGDLS and CDR2 YYNGEE. CDR3 nucleotide sequence: TGTGCCAGCAGCGCCCCCGACAGACTCCTCTCTGGAAACACCATATATTTT. It is translated as CASSAPDRLLSGNTIYF.

The chain uses TRBV7-9 and TRBJ1-6, with D possibly being TRBD1 (5 bases). The CDR3 is made up of 14 amino acids. V lost 6 bases, J lost 9 bases, and 15 bases lay in between. The germline V gene encodes CDR1 SEHNR and CDR2 FQNEAQ (reference sequence). In DNA form, the CDR3 reads TGTGCCAGCAGTTTTGAACAGGATAGTTCACCCCTCCACTTT. Translation: CASSFEQDSSPLHF.

The chain uses TRBV7-6 and TRBJ2-1; the match to TRBD2 covers 7 bases. The germline V gene has CDR1 SGHVS and CDR2 FNYEAQ. V gave up 1 base and J gave up 6 bases; unmatched junction bases: 6. The CDR3 loop spans 15 amino acids. The CDR3 bases are TGTGCCAGCAGCTTAGTATCTAGCGGCTCCAATGAGCAGTTCTTC. Amino acid sequence: CASSLVSSGSNEQFF.

J is TRBJ1-1 and V is TRBV11-3; D may be TRBD1 (6 bases). Germline-derived CDR1 and CDR2 are SGHNT and YENEEA. This CDR3 is built from 14 residues. V was trimmed by 5 bases and J by 3 bases, leaving 13 bases between them. The CDR3 nucleotides read TGTGCCAGCAGCCTCAGGGGCGTCCACACTGAAGCTTTCTTT. Its protein is CASSLRGVHTEAFF.